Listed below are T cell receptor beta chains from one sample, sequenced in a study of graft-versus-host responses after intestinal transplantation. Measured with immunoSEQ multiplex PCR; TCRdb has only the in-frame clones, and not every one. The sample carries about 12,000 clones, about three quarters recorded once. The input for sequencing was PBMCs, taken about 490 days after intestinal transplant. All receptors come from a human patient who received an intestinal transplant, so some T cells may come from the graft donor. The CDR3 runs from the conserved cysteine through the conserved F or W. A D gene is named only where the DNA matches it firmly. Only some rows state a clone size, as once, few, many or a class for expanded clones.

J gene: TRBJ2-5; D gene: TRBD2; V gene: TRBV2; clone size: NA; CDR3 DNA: TGTGCCAGCACAACTAGCGAGGTGACCCAGTACTTC; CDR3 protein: CASTTSEVTQYF
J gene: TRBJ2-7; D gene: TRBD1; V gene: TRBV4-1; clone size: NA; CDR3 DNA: TGCGCCAGCAGCTTGGGACAGGTTAGCTCCTACGAGCAGTACTTC; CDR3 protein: CASSLGQVSSYEQYF
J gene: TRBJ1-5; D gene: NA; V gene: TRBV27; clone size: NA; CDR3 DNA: TGTGCCAGCAGTTCCCGAAATCAGCCCCAGCATTTT; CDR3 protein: CASSSRNQPQHF
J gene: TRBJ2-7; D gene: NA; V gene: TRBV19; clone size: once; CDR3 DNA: TGTGCCAGTAGTCGGACAGTTATTGACGAGCAGTACTTC; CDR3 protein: CASSRTVIDEQYF
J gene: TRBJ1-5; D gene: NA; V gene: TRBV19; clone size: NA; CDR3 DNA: TGTGCCAGTAGTCTCTTGGCAGGCGACAATCAGCCCCAGCATTTT; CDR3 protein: CASSLLAGDNQPQHF
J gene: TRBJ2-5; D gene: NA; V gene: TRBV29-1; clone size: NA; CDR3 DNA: TGCAGCGTTGAAATAACGCGGGACGGTACCCAGTACTTC; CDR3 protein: CSVEITRDGTQYF
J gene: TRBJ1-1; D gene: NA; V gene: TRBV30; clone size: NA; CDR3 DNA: TGTGCCTGGTACAGGGTCGCCGCGGGTGGCACTGAAGCTTTCTTT; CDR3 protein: CAWYRVAAGGTEAFF
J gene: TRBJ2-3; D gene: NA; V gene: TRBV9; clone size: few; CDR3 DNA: TGTGCCAGCAGCGTAGCGGGTGGCGCAGATACGCAGTATTTT; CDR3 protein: CASSVAGGADTQYF
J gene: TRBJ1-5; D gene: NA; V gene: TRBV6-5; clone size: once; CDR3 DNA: TGTGCCAGCAGTTACTCTTCAGTGAACAATCAGCCCCAGCATTTT; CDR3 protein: CASSYSSVNNQPQHF
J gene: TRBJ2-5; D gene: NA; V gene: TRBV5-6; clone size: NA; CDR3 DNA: TGTGCCAGCAGCTTGTTGGAGGAAGAGACCCAGTACTTC; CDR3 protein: CASSLLEEETQYF
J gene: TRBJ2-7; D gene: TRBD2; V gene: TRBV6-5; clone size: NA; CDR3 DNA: TGTGCCAGCAGTCGATCCACTACTAGCGACGAGCAGTACTTC; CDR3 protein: CASSRSTTSDEQYF
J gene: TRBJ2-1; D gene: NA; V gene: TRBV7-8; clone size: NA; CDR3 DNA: TGTGCCAGCAGCTGGAACAACAGGGGGGGATACAATGAGCAGTTCTTC; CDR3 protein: CASSWNNRGGYNEQFF
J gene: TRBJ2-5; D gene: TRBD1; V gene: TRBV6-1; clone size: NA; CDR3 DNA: TGTGCCAGCAGCCGACAGGGGTCCGTAGAGACCCAGTACTTC; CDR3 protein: CASSRQGSVETQYF
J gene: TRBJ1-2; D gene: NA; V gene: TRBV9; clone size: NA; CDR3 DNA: TGTGCCAGCAGCCCCGGGGGGGGGTTATATGGCTACACCTTC; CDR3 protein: CASSPGGGLYGYTF
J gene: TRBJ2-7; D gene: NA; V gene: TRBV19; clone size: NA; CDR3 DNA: TGTGCCAGTAGTAATACGGTCCGTGAGCAGTACTTC; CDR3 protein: CASSNTVREQYF
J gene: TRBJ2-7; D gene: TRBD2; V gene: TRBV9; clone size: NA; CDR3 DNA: TGTGCCAGCAGCGTAGGGACTAGCGGCTACGAGCAGTACTTC; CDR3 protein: CASSVGTSGYEQYF
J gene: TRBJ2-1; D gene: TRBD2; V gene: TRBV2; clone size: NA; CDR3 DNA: TGTGCCAGCAGTGAGGAATATGCGGGAGGCAATAATGAGCAGTTCTTC; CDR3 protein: CASSEEYAGGNNEQFF
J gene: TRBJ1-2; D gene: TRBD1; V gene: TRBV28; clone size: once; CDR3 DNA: TGTGCCATAAGACAGGGGCAGATCGGGCGCTACACCTTC; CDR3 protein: CAIRQGQIGRYTF
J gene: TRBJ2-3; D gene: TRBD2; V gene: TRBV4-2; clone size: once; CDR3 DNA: TGTGCCAGCAGCCAAGATGGGGGACTAGCGGGAGGAGATACGCAGTATTTT; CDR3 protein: CASSQDGGLAGGDTQYF
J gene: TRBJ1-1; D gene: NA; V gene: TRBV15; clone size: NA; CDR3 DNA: TGTGCCACCAGCAGAGAAGGCGATCTGGACACTGAAGCTTTCTTT; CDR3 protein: CATSREGDLDTEAFF
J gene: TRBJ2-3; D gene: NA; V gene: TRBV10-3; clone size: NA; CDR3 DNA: TGTGCCATCAGTGTCAAACAAGCAGCACACACAGATACGCAGTATTTT; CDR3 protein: CAISVKQAAHTDTQYF
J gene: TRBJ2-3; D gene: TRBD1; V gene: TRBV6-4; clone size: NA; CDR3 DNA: TGTGCCAGCAGTGACTCAGGGGGCGCAGATACGCAGTATTTT; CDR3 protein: CASSDSGGADTQYF
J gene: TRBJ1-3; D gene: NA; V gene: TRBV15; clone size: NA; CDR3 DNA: TGTGCCACCAGTCCCGATATAGGGATCTCTGGAAACACCATATATTTT; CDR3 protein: CATSPDIGISGNTIYF
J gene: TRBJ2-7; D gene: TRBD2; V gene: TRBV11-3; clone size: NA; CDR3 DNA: TGTGCCAGCAGCTCAGCCGGGACTAGCGACTACGAGCAGTACTTC; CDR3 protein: CASSSAGTSDYEQYF
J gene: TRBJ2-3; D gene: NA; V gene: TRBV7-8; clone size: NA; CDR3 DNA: TGTGCCAGCAGCTTTCGGGACTCTCCCACAGATACGCAGTATTTT; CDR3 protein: CASSFRDSPTDTQYF
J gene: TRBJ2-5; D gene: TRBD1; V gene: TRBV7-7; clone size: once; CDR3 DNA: TGTGCTAGCAGCTTCAACAGGGGAGAGACCCAGTACTTC; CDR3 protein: CASSFNRGETQYF
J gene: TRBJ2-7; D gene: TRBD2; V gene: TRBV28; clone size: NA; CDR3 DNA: TGTGCCAGCAGTCTTCCCAGCGGGAGTTACGAGCAGTACTTC; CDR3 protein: CASSLPSGSYEQYF
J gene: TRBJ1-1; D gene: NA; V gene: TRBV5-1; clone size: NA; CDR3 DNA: TGCGCCAGCAGCTTGGTGAAAAGGGGGATTTGGCGTACTGAAGCTTTCTTT; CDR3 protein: CASSLVKRGIWRTEAFF
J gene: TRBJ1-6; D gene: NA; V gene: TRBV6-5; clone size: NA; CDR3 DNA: TGTGCCAGCAGTTATCCCGGGCTTAATTCACCCCTCCACTTT; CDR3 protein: CASSYPGLNSPLHF
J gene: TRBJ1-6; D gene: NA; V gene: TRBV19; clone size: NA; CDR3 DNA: TGTGCCAGTAGTATGGCAGGGGCGCGATATTCACCCCTCCACTTT; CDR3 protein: CASSMAGARYSPLHF
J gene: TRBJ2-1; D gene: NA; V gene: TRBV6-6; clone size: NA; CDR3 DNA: TGTGCCAGCAGGGATTTCCCCACTAAGAGGGACGAGCAGTTCTTC; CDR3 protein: CASRDFPTKRDEQFF
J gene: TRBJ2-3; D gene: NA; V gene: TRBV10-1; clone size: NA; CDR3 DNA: TGCGCCAGCAGTGAGACCATGTTTCACAGGACCACAGATACGCAGTATTTT; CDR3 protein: CASSETMFHRTTDTQYF
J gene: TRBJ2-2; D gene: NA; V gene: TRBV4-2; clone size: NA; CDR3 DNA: TGTGCCAGCAGCCAAGATGTGGCTAGCCTCAGCGGGGAGCTGTTTTTT; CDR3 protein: CASSQDVASLSGELFF
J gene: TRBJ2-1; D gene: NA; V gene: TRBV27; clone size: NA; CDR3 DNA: TGTGCCAGCTCCCCCCGGGACCTCTACAATGAGCAGTTCTTC; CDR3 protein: CASSPRDLYNEQFF
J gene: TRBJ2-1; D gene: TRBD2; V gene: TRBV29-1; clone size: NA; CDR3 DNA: TGCAGCGTTGTCCTAGCGGGAGGAATCTACAATGAGCAGTTCTTC; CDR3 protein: CSVVLAGGIYNEQFF
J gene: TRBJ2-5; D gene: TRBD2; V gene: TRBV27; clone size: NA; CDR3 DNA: TGTGCCAGCAAGGCGAGCGGGAAGGTTCGAGAGACCCAGTACTTC; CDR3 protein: CASKASGKVRETQYF
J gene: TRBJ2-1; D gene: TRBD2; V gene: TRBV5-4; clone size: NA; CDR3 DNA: TGTGCCAGCAGCCAAGATAGCGGGGGGGCCAATGAGCAGTTCTTC; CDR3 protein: CASSQDSGGANEQFF
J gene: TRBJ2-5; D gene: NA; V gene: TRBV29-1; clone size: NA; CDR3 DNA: TGCAGCGGAGGGCTCCAAGAGACCCAGTACTTC; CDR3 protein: CSGGLQETQYF
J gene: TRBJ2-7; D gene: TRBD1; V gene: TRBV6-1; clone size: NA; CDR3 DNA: TGTGCCAGCAGTGAAAAGGCAGGGGGATCCTACGAGCAGTACTTC; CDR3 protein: CASSEKAGGSYEQYF
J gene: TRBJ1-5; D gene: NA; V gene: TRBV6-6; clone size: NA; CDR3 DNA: TGTGCCAGCAGTTACGGTGGGCAGGTGGATCAGCCCCAGCATTTT; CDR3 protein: CASSYGGQVDQPQHF
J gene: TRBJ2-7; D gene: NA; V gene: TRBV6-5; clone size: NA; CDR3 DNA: TGTGCCAGCAGCCCCAGAGAACAACCATACGAGCAGTACTTC; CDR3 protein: CASSPREQPYEQYF
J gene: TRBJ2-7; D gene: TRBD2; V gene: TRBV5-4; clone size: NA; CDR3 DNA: TGTGCCAGCAGCCAAACTAGCGGGATTCCCTACGAGCAGTACTTC; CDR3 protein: CASSQTSGIPYEQYF
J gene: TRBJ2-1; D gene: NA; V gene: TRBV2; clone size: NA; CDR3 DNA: TGTGCCAGCACCTTAACTCAGGGGATTAATGAGCAGTTCTTC; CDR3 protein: CASTLTQGINEQFF
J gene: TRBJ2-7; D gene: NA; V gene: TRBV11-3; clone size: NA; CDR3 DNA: TGTGCCAGCAGCTTATCCCGGACCGCCAAGCAGTACTTC; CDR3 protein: CASSLSRTAKQYF
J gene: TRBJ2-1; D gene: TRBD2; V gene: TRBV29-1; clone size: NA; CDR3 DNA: TGCAGCGGGACTTCGGGAGGCATGGGTGAGCAGTTCTTC; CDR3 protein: CSGTSGGMGEQFF
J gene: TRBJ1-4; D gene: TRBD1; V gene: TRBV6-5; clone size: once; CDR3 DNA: TGTGCCAGCAGCCAGGGGGCAACTAATGAAAAACTGTTTTTT; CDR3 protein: CASSQGATNEKLFF
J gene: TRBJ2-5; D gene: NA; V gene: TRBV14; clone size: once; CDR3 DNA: TGTGCCAGCAGCCCGAGGGCCCAAGAGACCCAGTACTTC; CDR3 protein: CASSPRAQETQYF
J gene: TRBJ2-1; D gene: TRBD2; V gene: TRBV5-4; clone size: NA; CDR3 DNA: TGTGCCAGCAGCTTGAAAGCTAGCGGGAGGGGTAAGCAGTTCTTC; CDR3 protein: CASSLKASGRGKQFF
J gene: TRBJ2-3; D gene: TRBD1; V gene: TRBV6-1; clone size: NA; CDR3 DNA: TGTGCCAGCAGTGAAGACAGGGGGCGCGCAGATACGCAGTATTTT; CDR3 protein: CASSEDRGRADTQYF
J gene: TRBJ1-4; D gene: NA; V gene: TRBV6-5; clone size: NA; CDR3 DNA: TGTGCCAGCAAGGATCGTCCGGGGGCTAATGAAAAACTGTTTTTT; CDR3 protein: CASKDRPGANEKLFF
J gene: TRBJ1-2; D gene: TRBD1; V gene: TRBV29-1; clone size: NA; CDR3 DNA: TGCAGCGTTGCCAGGGGGTTCTATGGCTACACCTTC; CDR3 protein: CSVARGFYGYTF
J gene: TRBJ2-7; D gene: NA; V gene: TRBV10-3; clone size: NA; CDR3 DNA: TGTGCCATCAGTGCCTCTTCCTACGAGCAGTACTTC; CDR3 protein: CAISASSYEQYF
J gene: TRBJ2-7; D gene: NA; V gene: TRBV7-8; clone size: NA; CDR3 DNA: TGTGCCAGCAGCTTATTGGACGAGCAGTACTTC; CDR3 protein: CASSLLDEQYF
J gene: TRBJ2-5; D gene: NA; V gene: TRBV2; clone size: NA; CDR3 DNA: TGTGCCAGCAGTGAAGAAGGTGGCAGCCAAGAGACCCAGTACTTC; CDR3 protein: CASSEEGGSQETQYF
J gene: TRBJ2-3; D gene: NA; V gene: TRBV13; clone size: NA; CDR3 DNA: TGTGCCAGCAGCTTTCGAGAAAGCCTTAAGGCCCCAGATACGCAGTATTTT; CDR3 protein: CASSFRESLKAPDTQYF
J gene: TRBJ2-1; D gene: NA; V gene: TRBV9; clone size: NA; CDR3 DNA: TGTGCCAGCAGCCCCATGGGGCTATCCAACAATGAGCAGTTCTTC; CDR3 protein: CASSPMGLSNNEQFF
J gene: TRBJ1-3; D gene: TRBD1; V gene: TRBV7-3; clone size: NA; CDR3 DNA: TGTGCCAGCAGCCACAGGGGAGCCTCTGGAAACACCATATATTTT; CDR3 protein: CASSHRGASGNTIYF
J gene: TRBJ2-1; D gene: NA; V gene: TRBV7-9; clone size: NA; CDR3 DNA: TGTGCCAGCAGCTCACAGGGATTTGGCTCCAATGAGCAGTTCTTC; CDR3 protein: CASSSQGFGSNEQFF